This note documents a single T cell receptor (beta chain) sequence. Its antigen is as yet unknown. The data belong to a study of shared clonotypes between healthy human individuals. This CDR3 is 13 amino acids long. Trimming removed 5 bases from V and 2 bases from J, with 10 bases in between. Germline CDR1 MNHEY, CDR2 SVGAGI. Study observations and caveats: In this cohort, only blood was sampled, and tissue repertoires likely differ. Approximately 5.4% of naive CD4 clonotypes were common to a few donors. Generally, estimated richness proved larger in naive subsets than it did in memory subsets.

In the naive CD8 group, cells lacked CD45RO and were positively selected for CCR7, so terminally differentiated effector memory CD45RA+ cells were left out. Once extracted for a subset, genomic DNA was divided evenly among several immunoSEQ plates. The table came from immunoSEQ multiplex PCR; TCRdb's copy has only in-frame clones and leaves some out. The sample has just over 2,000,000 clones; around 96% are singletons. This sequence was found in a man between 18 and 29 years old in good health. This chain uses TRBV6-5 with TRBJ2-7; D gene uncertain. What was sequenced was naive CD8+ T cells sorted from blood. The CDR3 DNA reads TGTGCCAGCAGTCAAGGCAGCACCTACGAGCAGTACTTC. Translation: CASSQGSTYEQYF.